Listed here is a single T cell receptor (beta chain). It has no known antigen specificity. It has no much larger one-base neighbor in the sample; base qualities were not kept. Graves' hyperthyroidism was defined as stable when no progression to ophthalmopathy occurred over 18 months of follow-up. The hyperthyroidism patients were between 18 and 65 years old and newly diagnosed, with a disease duration of less than 2 months. The study excluded patients with uncontrolled infections, other autoimmune diseases, pregnancy or lactation. Diagnoses were established on the basis of clinical symptoms, serum thyroxine and TRAb, thyroid ultrasound, and orbital computed tomography. PBMCs were separated from approximately 9.9 ml of fresh peripheral blood using Ficoll-Paque density gradient centrifugation. Total RNA was extracted with Trizol reagent, and quality was checked on an Agilent 2100 Bioanalyzer. The TCR beta CDR3 regions were amplified from RNA transcripts. A first-round RT-PCR of the TCR CDR3 used the HTBI primer set with the Qiagen OneStep RT-PCR kit. The libraries were constructed in a second round of multiplex PCR and then size-selected and purified. Sequencing of the libraries was done on an Illumina HiSeq2000 using paired-end 100 bp reads. The study's own analysis went as follows. SOAPnuke was used to process the raw data, throwing out any read that contained adapters or uncalled bases, had a mean Phred below 15, or lacked an exact constant-primer or identifier match. High-quality paired reads were merged with COPE v1.2.5, and unique nucleotide sequences were defined as clonotypes. Clonotypes were aligned to IMGT TRBV, TRBD and TRBJ reference segments using MiTCR v1.1. Analysis was restricted to V-J combinations with a frequency above 0.0001, which covered approximately 99% of repertoires. The TCS score was defined as the ratio of F50 (clonal expansion) to E x V (chaos), calculated using BLOSUM62-based TCRdist between CDR3 peptides within each V-J. Welch's t-statistics and random forest reduced 450 to 600 V-J features to 10 to 15, which were used in a naive Bayes classifier (R e1071). Using fastp at Q25 and MiXCR, TCRdb reprocessed the public reads and kept productive beta chains. Entries that share a CDR3 protein sequence are merged under the most common genes and DNA. TCRdb, not the authors, supplied the V and J calls. This sample gives hundreds of thousands of distinct CDR3 sequences in total; over 15% of them show up just once. Around 18% of the sample is taken by the ten largest.

After removal of 6 bases from V and 5 bases from J, the junction retains 16 bases not matched to a gene. The germline V gene (reference sequence) supplies CDR1 DFQATT and CDR2 SNEGSKA. The CDR3, cysteine through phenylalanine, is 16 amino acids long. The read is trimmed to its CDR3 DNA, 48 bases read in frame from base 1. The sample is drawn from a study of T cells in Graves' hyperthyroidism and ophthalmopathy (dated by TCRdb to the late 2010s). Concerning the study at large: Peripheral blood was sampled at the time of initial diagnosis, prior to any treatment. A discovery cohort of about a hundred patients, roughly 40 with Graves' ophthalmopathy and 57 with stable Graves' hyperthyroidism, was used to find distinguishing TCR V-J signatures. In addition, the study compared T-cell repertoires in thyroid tissue and in blood from about 6 Graves' hyperthyroidism patients. According to the paper, TCR Vbeta CDR3 sequencing was carried out on some 130 peripheral blood samples, which came from 40 to 45 ophthalmopathy, fewer than 80 hyperthyroidism and 17 progressor patients. The roughly 91 discovery patients were randomly divided into training and test sets at a 7:3 ratio. Once sampling was done, hyperthyroidism patients were given methimazole at a starting dose of 30 mg daily, whereas ophthalmopathy patients were given high-dose intravenous methylprednisolone. An independent validation cohort of about 19 hyperthyroidism patients and roughly 16 patients who later progressed to ophthalmopathy tested prospective prediction of ophthalmopathy.

The full study reports these points: No statistical method was used to set the sample size in advance, and investigators knew the group allocation. Most expanded thyroid clonotypes (frequency above 0.001) were also detected in blood, a finding suggesting that blood repertoires may reflect thyroid immune responses. In cross-validation, a model built on a 13 V-J signature told ophthalmopathy apart from stable hyperthyroidism with 85% to 90% sensitivity and roughly 81% specificity, and in testing the same model reached 80%/75%. In validation, the model predicted progression to ophthalmopathy with approximately 69% sensitivity and roughly 72% specificity, a median of 6.5 months before onset.

Source material: blood. The clonotype was recovered from a woman aged 18-35 years with Graves' hyperthyroidism. This receptor chain uses TRBV20-1 and TRBJ1-2; 9 bases in the junction line up with TRBD1. The CDR3 here reads CSAQRRDRVEYYGYTF. In nucleotides, the sequence is TGCAGTGCCCAACGCCGGGACAGGGTTGAGTATTATGGCTACACCTTC.